In this sample, the clone carrying this T cell receptor (beta chain) turned up once. The antigen remains unidentified. Germline CDR1 reads SEHNR; CDR2 reads FQNEAQ (reference sequence). This CDR3 contains 15 residues. V gave up 1 base and J gave up 3 bases, with 10 bases separating them. The source of the sample is a study of early T cells in non-severe SARS-CoV-2 infection. Overall study context: Chains were unpaired, as sequencing was done on bulk RNA from unsorted whole blood. Regarding the study as a whole: Matches to VDJdb favored anti-spike CD8 responses and missed private and CD4 specificities.

As part of library construction, unique molecular identifiers were attached to individual cDNA molecules. MiXCR, run by TCRdb on the 5' RACE reads, gives a single entry per CDR3 protein. The table has roughly 90,000 distinct CDR3 sequences, around 13% seen once. The chain couples TRBV7-9 to TRBJ1-5, with unresolved D. The sequenced sample consisted of whole blood. The sequence was obtained from an adult who was a healthcare worker with PCR-confirmed SARS-CoV-2 infection or an uninfected control (not recorded which). The CDR3 DNA reads as TGTGCCAGCAGCTTAGGGCAGGTTGACAATCAGCCCCAGCATTTT. Protein sequence: CASSLGQVDNQPQHF. The whole variable domain, remainder taken from reference TRBV7-9 and TRBJ1-5, is DTGVSQNPRHKITKRGQNVTFRCDPISEHNRLYWYRQTLGQGPEFLTYFQNEAQLEKSRLLSDRFSAERPKGSFSTLEIQRTEQGDSAMYLCASSLGQVDNQPQHFGDGTRLSIL.